This T cell receptor beta chain was recovered during a study of cytomegalovirus exposure and HLA in healthy donors. In the study overall: The 120 validation repertoires and the roughly 670 first-cohort repertoires shared a platform, a later analysis reported. Study findings and constraints: Reports credit the classifier with highly specific, highly sensitive diagnosis of cytomegalovirus status. One later analysis, an examination of the 100 to 150 validation repertoires, found that first-cohort TCR clusters tended to co-occur in them.

A note on this clone: Its antigen is not identified. The same CDR3 can be traced to other DNA sequences in this sample.

V shed 4 bases, J shed 4 bases, and the junction held 4 bases outside the gene matches. The germline CDR1 and CDR2 sequences are SGHRS and YFSETQ. CDR3 length equals 16 residues. Sequencing was performed with immunoSEQ multiplex PCR; in TCRdb, only in-frame clones are kept and a portion is missing. The table lists fewer than 90,000 clones, around 94% of them singletons. The donors were part of the validation cohort of around 110 subjects. That cohort was separate from the first cohort, which comprised about 730 subjects. This clonotype was sampled from a woman in her late teens or twenties in good health and CMV-seropositive. The rearrangement links TRBV5-1 to TRBJ2-1, with 14 bases fitting TRBD2. The sequencing sample was made of PBMCs. The CDR3 reads CASSLGLAGVYNEQFF. In DNA, the CDR3 is TGCGCCAGCAGCCTGGGACTAGCGGGGGTATACAATGAGCAGTTCTTC.